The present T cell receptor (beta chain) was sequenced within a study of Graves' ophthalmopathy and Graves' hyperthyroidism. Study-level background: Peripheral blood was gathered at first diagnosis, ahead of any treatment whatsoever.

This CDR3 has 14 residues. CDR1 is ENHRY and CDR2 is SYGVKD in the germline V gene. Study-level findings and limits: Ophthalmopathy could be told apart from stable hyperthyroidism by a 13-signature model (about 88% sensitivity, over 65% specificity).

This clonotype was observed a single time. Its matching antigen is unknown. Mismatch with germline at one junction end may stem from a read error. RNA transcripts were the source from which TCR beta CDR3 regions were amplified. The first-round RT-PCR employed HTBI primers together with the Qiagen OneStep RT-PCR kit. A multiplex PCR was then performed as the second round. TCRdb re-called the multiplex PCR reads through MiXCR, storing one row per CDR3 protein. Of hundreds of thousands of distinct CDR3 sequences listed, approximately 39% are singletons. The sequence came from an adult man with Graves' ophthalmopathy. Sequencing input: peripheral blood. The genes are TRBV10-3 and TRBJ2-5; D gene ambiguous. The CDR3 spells CASSASVGRETQYF. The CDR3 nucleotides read TGTGCCAGCAGTGCGTCGGTGGGTCGGGAGACCCAGTACTTC.